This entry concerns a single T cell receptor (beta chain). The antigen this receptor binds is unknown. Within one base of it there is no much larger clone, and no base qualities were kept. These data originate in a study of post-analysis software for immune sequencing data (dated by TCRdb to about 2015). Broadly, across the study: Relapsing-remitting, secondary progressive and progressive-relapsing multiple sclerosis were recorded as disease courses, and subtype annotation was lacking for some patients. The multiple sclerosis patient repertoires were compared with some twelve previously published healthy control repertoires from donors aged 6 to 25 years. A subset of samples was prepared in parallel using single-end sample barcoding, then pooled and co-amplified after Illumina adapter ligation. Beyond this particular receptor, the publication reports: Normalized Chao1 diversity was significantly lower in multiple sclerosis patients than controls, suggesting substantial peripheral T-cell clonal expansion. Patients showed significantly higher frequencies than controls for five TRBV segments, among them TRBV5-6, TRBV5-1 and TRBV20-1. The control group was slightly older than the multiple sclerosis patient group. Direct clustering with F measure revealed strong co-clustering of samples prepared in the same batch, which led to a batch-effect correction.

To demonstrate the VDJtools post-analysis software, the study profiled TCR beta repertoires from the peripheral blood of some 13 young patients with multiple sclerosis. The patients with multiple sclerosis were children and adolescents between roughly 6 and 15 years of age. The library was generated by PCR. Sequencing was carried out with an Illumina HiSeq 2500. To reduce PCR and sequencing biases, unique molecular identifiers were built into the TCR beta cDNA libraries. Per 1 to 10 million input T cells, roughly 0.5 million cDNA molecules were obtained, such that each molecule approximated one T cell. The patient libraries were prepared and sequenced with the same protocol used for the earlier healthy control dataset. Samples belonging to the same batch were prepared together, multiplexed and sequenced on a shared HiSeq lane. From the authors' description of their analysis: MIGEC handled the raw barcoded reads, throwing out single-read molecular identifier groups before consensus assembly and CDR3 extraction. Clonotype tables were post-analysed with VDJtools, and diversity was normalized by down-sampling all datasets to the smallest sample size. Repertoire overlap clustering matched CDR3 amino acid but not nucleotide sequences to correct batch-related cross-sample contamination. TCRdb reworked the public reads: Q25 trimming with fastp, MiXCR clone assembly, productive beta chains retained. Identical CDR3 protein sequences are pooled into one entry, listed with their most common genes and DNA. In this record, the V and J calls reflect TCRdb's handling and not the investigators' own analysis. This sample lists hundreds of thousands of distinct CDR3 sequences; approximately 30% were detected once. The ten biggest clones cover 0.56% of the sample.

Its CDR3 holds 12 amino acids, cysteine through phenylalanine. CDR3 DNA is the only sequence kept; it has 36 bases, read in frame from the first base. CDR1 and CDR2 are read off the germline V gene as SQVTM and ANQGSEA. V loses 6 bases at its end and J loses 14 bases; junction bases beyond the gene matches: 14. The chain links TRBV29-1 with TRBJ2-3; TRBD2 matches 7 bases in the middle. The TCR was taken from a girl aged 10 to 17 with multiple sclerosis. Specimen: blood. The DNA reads TGCAGCGTCCGGGAGGCCGGGACCATCAGGTATTTT. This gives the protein CSVREAGTIRYF.